A selection of T cell receptor beta chains follows, all from one sample in a study of tumor-infiltrating lymphocytes in primary liver carcinoma. TCRdb re-analysed the multiplex PCR reads in MiXCR, keeping a single row per CDR3 protein. In the table there are about 180,000 distinct CDR3 sequences, 60% of which are singletons. What was sequenced was peripheral blood. These receptors were collected from a man aged 40-49 years with primary liver carcinoma and hepatitis B virus infection. CDR3s include the opening cysteine and the closing phenylalanine or tryptophan. D genes are given only for firm matches. Clone size is stated in some rows and not others, as once, few, many or a class when expanded.

j_gene,d_gene,v_gene,abundance,CDR3nt,CDR3aa
TRBJ2-2,NA,TRBV6-1,NA,TGTGCCAGCAGTGAAACGGGGTTCGCGAACACCGGGGAGCTGTTTTTT,CASSETGFANTGELFF
TRBJ2-1,TRBD1,TRBV6-4,NA,TGTGCCAGCAGTGACGGGTCAGGGGGCAATGAGCAGTTCTTC,CASSDGSGGNEQFF
TRBJ2-3,TRBD2,TRBV7-8,NA,TGTGCCAGCAGCCGAAATCAGGACGGGACTAGCGGGAGGACAGATACGCAGTATTTT,CASSRNQDGTSGRTDTQYF
TRBJ2-3,NA,TRBV5-1,few,TGCGCCAGCAGCTTCCGGGACGCCGCAGATACGCAGTATTTT,CASSFRDAADTQYF
TRBJ2-5,TRBD1,TRBV11-2,many,TGTGCCAGCAGCTTTTTACAGGGGGCCGGGGAGACCCAGTACTTC,CASSFLQGAGETQYF
TRBJ2-1,NA,TRBV29-1,NA,TGCAGCGTTGAAAGTCGGGGGGCCCCCTACAATGAGCAGTTCTTC,CSVESRGAPYNEQFF
TRBJ1-1,NA,TRBV4-1,NA,TGCGCCAGCGGCCAAGTGGAGGCCTTTGAAGCTTTCTTT,CASGQVEAFEAFF
TRBJ1-6,NA,TRBV28,NA,TGTGCCAGCAGTCGAACTCCTGCAGGATCACCCCTCTACTTT,CASSRTPAGSPLYF
TRBJ1-3,NA,TRBV10-3,NA,TGTGCCATCGGGATGGGTGGCTCTGGAAACACCATATATTTT,CAIGMGGSGNTIYF
TRBJ2-5,NA,TRBV28,NA,TGTGCCAGCACCCTGAGAGTTCAAGAGACCCAGTATTTC,CASTLRVQETQYF
TRBJ2-5,TRBD1,TRBV6-1,few,TGTGCCAGCAGCCAGCCGGGACAGGGGGCCTTTGAGACCCAGTACTTC,CASSQPGQGAFETQYF
TRBJ1-5,NA,TRBV11-2,many,TGTGCCAGCAGCTTAGGTCCAGGCCTCAATCAGCCCCAGCATTTT,CASSLGPGLNQPQHF
TRBJ1-1,NA,TRBV12-3/TRBV12-4,NA,TGTGCCAGCAGTAGCACAGGGTGGGAAAACGCTGAAGTTTTCTTT,CASSSTGWENAEVFF
TRBJ1-1,NA,TRBV6-1,many,TGTGCCAGCAGTGAGAAGCCGTACTCTAACACTGAAGCTTTCTTT,CASSEKPYSNTEAFF
TRBJ2-1,NA,TRBV11-1,NA,TGTGCCAGCAGCCACGAGGGGTTAAGTGAGCAGTTCTTC,CASSHEGLSEQFF
TRBJ2-7,NA,TRBV6-5,NA,TGTGCCAGCAGTTACTCGAGGTTAGACGAGCAGTACTTC,CASSYSRLDEQYF
TRBJ1-2,NA,TRBV10-3,NA,TGTGCCATCACCGGGGGGTTTGGCTACACCTTC,CAITGGFGYTF
TRBJ2-1,NA,TRBV5-6,NA,TGTGCCAGCAGCTTGGTCAGCTCGAACTACAATGAGCAGTTCTTC,CASSLVSSNYNEQFF
TRBJ1-5,NA,TRBV11-2,NA,TGTGCCAGCAACTTATCACAGTGCAATCAGCCCCAGCATTTT,CASNLSQCNQPQHF
TRBJ1-1,NA,TRBV6-1,few,TGTGCCAGCAGTGAAGTCGAGAACACTGAAGCTTTCTTT,CASSEVENTEAFF
TRBJ2-1,TRBD2,TRBV10-1,few,TGCGCCAGCAGTGATAGGGCTAGCGGCCCTACCTACAATGAGCAGTTCTTC,CASSDRASGPTYNEQFF
TRBJ2-1,TRBD2,TRBV6-5,few,TGTGCCAGCAGTGTCGGGACTAGCGGGAAGGGTGAGCAGTTCTTC,CASSVGTSGKGEQFF
TRBJ2-7,NA,TRBV15,once,TGTGCCACCAGCAGAGACGTCTACGGGGGAACCTACGAGCAGTACTTC,CATSRDVYGGTYEQYF
TRBJ1-4,NA,TRBV29-1,few,TGCAGCGTCCTCGACAGCCCTGCAACTAATGAAAAACTGTTTTTT,CSVLDSPATNEKLFF
TRBJ1-1,NA,TRBV6-6,NA,TGTGCCAGCAATTCGCAGGGTCCTACTGAAGCTTTCTTT,CASNSQGPTEAFF
TRBJ1-1,NA,TRBV12-3/TRBV12-4,NA,TGTGCCAGCAGTTTTGAGGCCGCAGCTTTCTTT,CASSFEAAAFF
TRBJ2-4,NA,TRBV4-1,NA,TGCGCCAGCAGCCAAGATAACAGGGACATTCAGTACTTC,CASSQDNRDIQYF
TRBJ2-7,TRBD1,TRBV4-2,NA,TGTGCCAGCAGCCACGGACAGGAGGCTAGGGAACAGTACTTC,CASSHGQEAREQYF
TRBJ2-7,TRBD2,TRBV11-2,NA,TGTGCCAGCAGACCTACTAACGGGAGGGCTTACGAGCAGTACTTC,CASRPTNGRAYEQYF
TRBJ2-7,TRBD1,TRBV11-2,many,TGTGCCAGCACCCGGGACAGGGGTTACGAGCAGTACTTC,CASTRDRGYEQYF
TRBJ2-3,NA,TRBV11-2,many,TGTGCCAGCAGCTTAGCAGTAAGGGCTAGCGCTGATACGCAGTATTTT,CASSLAVRASADTQYF
TRBJ2-3,NA,TRBV5-6,NA,TGTGCCAGCAGCTTCCTGGGGGAGCGAAACGCAGATACGCAGTATTTT,CASSFLGERNADTQYF
TRBJ2-5,NA,TRBV11-2,once,TGTACCAGCAGCTTAGACCAAGAGATCCAGTACTTC,CTSSLDQEIQYF
TRBJ2-5,NA,TRBV10-1,NA,TGCGCCAGCAGTGAAGCGTTGCAAGAGACCCAGTACTTC,CASSEALQETQYF
TRBJ1-6,NA,TRBV5-1,few,TGCGCCAGCAGCCCGCGGGACCCCGGAAATTCACCCCTCCACTTT,CASSPRDPGNSPLHF
TRBJ2-7,NA,TRBV6-5,NA,TGTGCCAGCAGTCTCTCGACAGACCCCTCCTACGAGCAGTACTTC,CASSLSTDPSYEQYF
TRBJ1-6,NA,TRBV11-1,NA,TGTGCCAGCAGCTTAGGAGAGGACCAAGATTCACCCCTCCACTTT,CASSLGEDQDSPLHF
TRBJ2-7,TRBD2,TRBV4-1,NA,TGCGCCAGCAGCCAAGAGGGACTAGCGGGAGGCCATGTCTACGAGCAGTACTTC,CASSQEGLAGGHVYEQYF
TRBJ2-7,NA,TRBV11-2,NA,TGTGCCAGCATCCCTCGGTGGCAGGGCTACGAGCAGTACTTC,CASIPRWQGYEQYF
TRBJ1-1,TRBD1,TRBV6-5,NA,TGTGCCAGCAGTCGACAGGGTGGGAACACTGAAGCTTTCTTT,CASSRQGGNTEAFF
TRBJ1-2,NA,TRBV19,NA,TGTGCCAGTAGCGAGGGACTCGCGCAGGACTATGGCTACACCTTC,CASSEGLAQDYGYTF
TRBJ2-1,TRBD2,TRBV29-1,many,TGCAGCGGGAGTAGCGGGAGATCCGGGAATGAGCAGTTCTTC,CSGSSGRSGNEQFF
TRBJ2-7,TRBD2,TRBV4-2,NA,TGTGCCAGCAGCCGGACTAGCGCGACTCACGAGCAGTACTTC,CASSRTSATHEQYF
TRBJ2-6,NA,TRBV19,NA,TGTGCCAGTACCAACAGGGTCTCTGGGGCCAACGTCCTGACTTTC,CASTNRVSGANVLTF
TRBJ2-2,TRBD2,TRBV11-2,many,TGTGCCAGCAGCTTAGTTGGGACTAGCGATGACACCGGGGAGCTGTTTTTT,CASSLVGTSDDTGELFF
TRBJ1-1,NA,TRBV30,NA,TGTGCCTGCCGACCGGGACACCAGTGGACTGAAGCTTTCTTT,CACRPGHQWTEAFF
TRBJ2-5,NA,TRBV4-1,few,TGCGCCAGCAGCATAGGCGGCCAAGAGACCCAGTACTTC,CASSIGGQETQYF
TRBJ1-4,TRBD1,TRBV6-6,many,TGTGCCAGCAGTTCTCCGCGGACAGGGGAACAAGAAAAACTGTTTTTT,CASSSPRTGEQEKLFF
TRBJ2-2,NA,TRBV6-5,NA,TGTGCCAGCGGCAGGGGAGTAAAAACCGGGGAGCTGTTTTTT,CASGRGVKTGELFF
TRBJ2-7,TRBD2,TRBV6-5,few,TGTGCCAGCAGTTACTCCCCAAGCGGGGGCAAAGAGCAGTACTTC,CASSYSPSGGKEQYF
TRBJ2-7,TRBD1,TRBV29-1,few,TGCAGCGCCGGACAGGGGGCGGGCGAGCAGTACTTC,CSAGQGAGEQYF
TRBJ2-6,TRBD1,TRBV6-1,NA,TGTGCCAGCCGCCCGGGACAGGGAGCTGGGGCCAGCGTCCTGACTTTC,CASRPGQGAGASVLTF
TRBJ1-5,TRBD1,TRBV11-1,NA,TGTGTCAGCAGCAGGACAGGTACGAATCAGCCCCAACATTTT,CVSSRTGTNQPQHF
TRBJ2-7,NA,TRBV28,NA,TGTGCCAGCAGTTTGACGTCTGCCTACGAGCTGTACTTC,CASSLTSAYELYF
TRBJ2-7,NA,TRBV5-4,few,TGTGCCAGCAGCTCCCAAGAGGGCTTCAGAGTCTACGAGCAGTACTTC,CASSSQEGFRVYEQYF
TRBJ1-5,NA,TRBV12-3/TRBV12-4,NA,TGTACCAGCAGCCTCGGACAGAGCCATCAGCCCCAGCATTTT,CTSSLGQSHQPQHF
TRBJ2-7,TRBD2,TRBV7-8,many,TGTGCCAGCAGCTTAGCCCGGTCGGGAGGGCCGAACGAGCAGTACTTC,CASSLARSGGPNEQYF